A selection of T cell receptor beta chains follows, all from one sample in a study of CD8 T cells in Susac syndrome. TCRdb reprocessed the immunoSEQ multiplex PCR reads via MiXCR and lists one record per CDR3 protein. There are approximately 150,000 distinct CDR3 sequences in the sample; around 95% occur only once, and 0.13% lies in the top ten. Material: CD4+ T cells from PBMCs. These receptors came from a human donor in good health. Each CDR3 is given with its conserved first and last residue. D genes are given only for firm matches. Some rows mark clone size as missing; the rest say once, few, many or name a class of expanded clone.

D gene: NA; V gene: TRBV27; CDR3 length: 10; clone size: NA; J gene: TRBJ1-5; CDR3 protein: CASGDQPQHF; CDR3 DNA: TGTGCCAGTGGGGATCAGCCCCAGCATTTT
D gene: TRBD1; V gene: TRBV25-1; CDR3 length: 15; clone size: NA; J gene: TRBJ1-1; CDR3 protein: CASSEPGTGVGEAFF; CDR3 DNA: TGTGCCAGCAGTGAACCCGGGACAGGGGTCGGGGAAGCTTTCTTT
D gene: NA; V gene: TRBV5-4; CDR3 length: 18; clone size: NA; J gene: TRBJ1-4; CDR3 protein: CASSSRGGRGATNEKLFF; CDR3 DNA: TGTGCCAGCAGCTCCCGTGGAGGGAGAGGGGCAACTAATGAAAAACTGTTTTTT
D gene: TRBD1; V gene: TRBV6-6; CDR3 length: 14; clone size: few; J gene: TRBJ2-7; CDR3 protein: CASSYGDSPYEQYF; CDR3 DNA: TGTGCCAGCAGTTACGGGGACAGTCCCTACGAGCAGTACTTC
D gene: NA; V gene: TRBV19; CDR3 length: 15; clone size: NA; J gene: TRBJ1-1; CDR3 protein: CASNRGGFPVTEAFF; CDR3 DNA: TGTGCCAGTAATAGGGGTGGGTTCCCGGTCACTGAAGCTTTCTTT
D gene: TRBD2; V gene: TRBV12-3/TRBV12-4; CDR3 length: 16; clone size: NA; J gene: TRBJ2-1; CDR3 protein: CASSTSGGTSYNEQFF; CDR3 DNA: TGTGCCAGCAGCACTAGCGGGGGAACCTCCTACAATGAGCAGTTCTTC
D gene: NA; V gene: TRBV5-1; CDR3 length: 14; clone size: NA; J gene: TRBJ2-3; CDR3 protein: CASSLEGRTDTQYF; CDR3 DNA: TGCGCCAGCAGCCTTGAGGGGCGCACAGATACGCAGTATTTT
D gene: TRBD2; V gene: TRBV7-2; CDR3 length: 17; clone size: NA; J gene: TRBJ2-2; CDR3 protein: CASSLVGTSGNTGELFF; CDR3 DNA: TGTGCCAGCAGCTTAGTTGGGACTAGCGGGAACACCGGGGAGCTGTTTTTT
D gene: NA; V gene: TRBV9; CDR3 length: 13; clone size: NA; J gene: TRBJ2-4; CDR3 protein: CASSVGTEANQYF; CDR3 DNA: TGTGCCAGCAGCGTAGGGACGGAGGCAAATCAGTACTTC
D gene: TRBD1; V gene: TRBV19; CDR3 length: 13; clone size: few; J gene: TRBJ2-3; CDR3 protein: CASSLQGSDTQYF; CDR3 DNA: TGTGCCAGTAGCCTACAGGGGTCAGATACGCAGTATTTT
D gene: TRBD1; V gene: TRBV20-1; CDR3 length: 16; clone size: once; J gene: TRBJ1-1; CDR3 protein: CSASNSRTGVNTEAFF; CDR3 DNA: TGCAGTGCCTCAAATTCCCGGACAGGGGTGAACACTGAAGCTTTCTTT
D gene: NA; V gene: TRBV25-1; CDR3 length: 13; clone size: NA; J gene: TRBJ1-4; CDR3 protein: CASSLRANEKLFF; CDR3 DNA: TGTGCCAGCAGTTTAAGAGCTAATGAAAAACTGTTTTTT
D gene: NA; V gene: TRBV6-5; CDR3 length: 14; clone size: NA; J gene: TRBJ2-5; CDR3 protein: CASRATGNRETQYF; CDR3 DNA: TGTGCCAGCAGGGCTACAGGGAACAGAGAGACCCAGTACTTC